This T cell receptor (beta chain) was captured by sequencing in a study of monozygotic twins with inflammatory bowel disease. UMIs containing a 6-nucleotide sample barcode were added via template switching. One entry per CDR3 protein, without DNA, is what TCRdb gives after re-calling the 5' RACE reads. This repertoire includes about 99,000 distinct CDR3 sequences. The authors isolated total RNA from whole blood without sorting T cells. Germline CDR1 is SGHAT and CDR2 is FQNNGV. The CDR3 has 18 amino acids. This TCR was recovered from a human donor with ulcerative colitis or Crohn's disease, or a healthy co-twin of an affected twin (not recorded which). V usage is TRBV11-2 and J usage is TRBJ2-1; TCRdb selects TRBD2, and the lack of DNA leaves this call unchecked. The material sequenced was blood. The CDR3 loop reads CASTPGLAGASSYNEQFF.